These 5 T cell receptor beta chains were all obtained from the same sample, sequenced in a study of tumor and adjacent non-tumor tissue in lung cancer (dated by TCRdb to 2016 to 2018). RNA was isolated from bulk unsorted tissue, and RNA quality was assessed with a NanoDrop ND-1000 and an Agilent 2100. The library was prepared using multiplex PCR. The sequencer listed for this sample is Illumina HiSeq 2500. TCRbeta libraries were constructed through three rounds of nested PCR with primers (Table S4) according to protocols adapted from ARM-PCR. TCRdb passed the public sequencing reads through fastp at Q25 and MiXCR, retaining productive beta sequences. Identical CDR3 proteins give one entry, which carries the most common genes and DNA. This sample is represented by 120,000 to 150,000 distinct CDR3 sequences; around two thirds of them were singletons. 18% of the sample is held by the ten biggest clonotypes.

The source material was lung tumor tissue. These receptors originate from a man in his fifties or sixties with small cell lung cancer.

The chain joins TRBV4-1 to TRBJ2-2; the D gene is possibly TRBD2 (5 bases). V lost 4 bases and J lost 0, with 12 bases in between. CDR1 is MGHRA and CDR2 is YSYEKL in the germline V gene. There are 16 residues in the CDR3. This chain's CDR3 is CASSRLTGTNTGELFF. The CDR3 region has the DNA TGCGCCAGCAGCCGTCTTACGGGGACGAACACCGGGGAGCTGTTTTTT.

For this clonotype: In this CDR3 the conserved last residue, phenylalanine or tryptophan, is missing, so a read error is likely. The chain joins TRBV12-5 to TRBJ1-1; possible D gene TRBD1, 5 bases. Germline CDR1 is LGHNT and CDR2 is FRNRAP. The CDR3 runs 16 residues. V shed 4 bases and J shed 2 bases, with 17 bases lying between them. The CDR3 sequence is CASGSGIGAVNTEAFS. Here the CDR3 DNA reads TGTGCTAGTGGTTCTGGGATCGGGGCCGTCAACACTGAAGCTTTCTCT.

This clonotype was seen only a few times. The rearrangement links TRBV4-2 to TRBJ2-2; D assignment may be TRBD1 or TRBD2 (5 bases each). V lost 8 bases and J lost 4, with 14 bases in between. CDR1 LGHNA and CDR2 YNFKEQ come from the germline V gene. The CDR3 is 14 amino acids. The CDR3 DNA follows: TGTGCCAGCTCCGGGACCTCGCGCACCGGGGAGCTGTTTTTT. It is translated as CASSGTSRTGELFF.

This clonotype was counted ten times or more. The J gene is TRBJ2-7, the V gene TRBV12-5; D is unclear. The length of the CDR3 is 12 residues. The germline V and J ends were trimmed by 7 bases and 6 bases, with 13 bases remaining between them. From germline, CDR1 is LGHNT and CDR2 FRNRAP. The CDR3 bases are TGTGCTAGTGCCCCACCCCTAGGCGAGCAGTACTTC. Translated, it gives CASAPPLGEQYF.

In regard to this clonotype: Here the CDR3 omits its conserved ending phenylalanine or tryptophan, so a read error is the likely source. It is unclear where the CDR3 begins or ends on the DNA, so no DNA is shown, and the CDR3 is as TCRdb lists it. The chain uses TRBV12-3 or TRBV12-4 and TRBJ2-2; the table's D call TRBD1 went unverified against the DNA. Both ends counted, the CDR3 spans 15 residues. CDR3 sequence: CASSFSGTDTGELFS.